This TCR beta chain was obtained from a study of blood T cell repertoires in COVID-19. Study-level background: Sample material is recorded as cDNA or gDNA derived from T cells, B-cell-depleted T cells, or PBMCs.

As processed by the authors: Counts of nucleated cells, estimated from reference gene primer amplification, were obtained. Measured with immunoSEQ multiplex PCR; TCRdb has only the in-frame clones, and not every one. Clonal size and the V and J genes are those of that table, whereas D and trimming came from the DNA. The table lists 270,000 or so clones, around 86% of them singletons, with roughly 8.5% in the top ten. V was trimmed by 1 base and J by 5 bases, leaving 5 bases between them. This CDR3 has 13 amino acids. The germline V gene encodes CDR1 SGHVS and CDR2 FQNEAQ. The TCR comes from a middle-aged man with active or convalescent COVID-19. J is TRBJ1-4 and V is TRBV7-8; D is uncertain. Source material: peripheral blood. The CDR3 DNA reads TGTGCCAGCAGCTTAGGTCCGAATGAAAAACTGTTTTTT. It codes for CASSLGPNEKLFF.